This TCR beta chain emerged from a study of shared clonotypes between healthy human individuals. Overall study findings and caveats: The naive CD4 repertoires of a handful of donors were compared, and around 4.9% of clonotypes were shared. Generation probability values for non-shared clonotypes were lower than those for clonotypes shared by all four donors.

Comment on this clone: No antigen is known for it.

The naive CD8 population came from CD45RO-negative cells selected for CCR7, without terminally differentiated effector memory CD45RA+ cells. Investigators spread the genomic DNA of each subset evenly over several immunoSEQ plates. TCRdb's table, derived via immunoSEQ multiplex PCR, lists solely in-frame clones and lacks some. This sample carries some 1,900,000 clones, just under 95% of them seen once, and the ten largest clones take 1% to 1.5%. In germline, CDR1 is SGHKS, CDR2 YYEKEE (reference sequence). The CDR3 runs to 12 residues. V was pared by 4 bases and J by 5 bases, with 7 bases between. The sample was naive CD8+ T cells sorted from blood. The sequence was collected from a man younger than 35 in good health. This rearrangement joins TRBV5-5 to TRBJ2-1; D perhaps matches TRBD2 (5 bases). The CDR3 DNA is TGTGCCAGCAGCGGACTGAACAATGAGCAGTTCTTC. It translates to CASSGLNNEQFF.